This T cell receptor (beta chain) was captured in a study of blood T cell repertoires in COVID-19. In the study overall: The samples span acute and convalescent COVID-19 from the United States, Italy and Spain. PBMCs, B-cell-depleted T cells, or T cells provided the cDNA or gDNA that made up the material.

This CDR3 is 14 amino acids long. V shed 3 bases and J shed 1 base, with 9 bases lying between them. CDR1 and CDR2 (germline): LGHDT, YNNKEL (reference sequence). Original methodology: From reference gene primer amplification, estimates of nucleated cell counts were derived. Produced via immunoSEQ multiplex PCR; TCRdb's table is partial and in-frame only. V and J calls and clone size come straight from that table; D and trimming were deduced from the DNA. This sample has 120,000 to 150,000 clones, with around 80% found just once. The sequenced sample consisted of peripheral blood. The rearrangement joins TRBV3-1 (or the pseudogene TRBV3-2) to TRBJ1-1, with a weak D call TRBD1 (6 bases). The clonotype comes from a human donor with acute or convalescent COVID-19. The donor label of this sample is uncertain. The chain's CDR3 is CASSHRGRNTEAFF. Here the CDR3 DNA reads TGTGCCAGCAGCCACAGGGGACGGAACACTGAAGCTTTCTTT.